Given below is one T cell receptor (beta chain) in context. Its antigen is still unknown. This record belongs to a study of T cell responses to AZD1222 COVID-19 vaccine. Study-wide results and caveats: The span of vaccine-associated CD4 TCRs extended across spike, with dominance at 160-218 and 743-854. Seropositive status at baseline applied to only a handful of AZD1222 recipients. Repertoire samples came only from after the peak T cell response.

Trimming at V came to 2 bases and at J to 2 bases, leaving 8 bases not matched to a gene. The CDR3 is made up of 17 amino acids. CDR1 and CDR2 (germline): SGHKS, YYEKEE (reference sequence). Sequenced by immunoSEQ multiplex PCR; TCRdb stores in-frame clones only, minus some. The sample contains 75,000 to 90,000 clones, 70% to 90% of which appear only once. The chain employs TRBV5-5 and TRBJ2-7; 12 bases align to TRBD2. This clonotype was obtained from an adult who received the AZD1222 COVID-19 vaccine. Source: peripheral blood, taken 28 days after the second AZD1222 dose. The CDR3 loop reads CASSFVTSGSSPYEQYF. CDR3 nucleotides: TGTGCCAGCAGCTTCGTGACTAGCGGGAGCTCCCCCTACGAGCAGTACTTC.